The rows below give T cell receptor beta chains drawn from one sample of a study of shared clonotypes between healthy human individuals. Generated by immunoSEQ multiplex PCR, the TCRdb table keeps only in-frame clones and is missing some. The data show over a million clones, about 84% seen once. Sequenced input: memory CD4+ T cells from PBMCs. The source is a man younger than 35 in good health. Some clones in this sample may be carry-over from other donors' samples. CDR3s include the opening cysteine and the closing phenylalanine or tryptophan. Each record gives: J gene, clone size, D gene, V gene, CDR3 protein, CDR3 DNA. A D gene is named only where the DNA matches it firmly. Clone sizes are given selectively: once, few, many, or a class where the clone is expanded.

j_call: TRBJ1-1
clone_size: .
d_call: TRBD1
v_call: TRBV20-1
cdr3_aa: CSAKGTAEAFF
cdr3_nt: TGCAGTGCGAAAGGGACAGCTGAAGCTTTCTTT

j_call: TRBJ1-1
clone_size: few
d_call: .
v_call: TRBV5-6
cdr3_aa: CASSRRRNTEAFF
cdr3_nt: TGTGCCAGCAGCCGTAGACGTAACACTGAAGCTTTCTTT

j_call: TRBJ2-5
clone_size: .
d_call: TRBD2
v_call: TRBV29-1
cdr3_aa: CSVGGIISGRKETQYF
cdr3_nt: TGCAGCGTGGGTGGCATTATTAGCGGGAGAAAAGAGACCCAGTACTTC

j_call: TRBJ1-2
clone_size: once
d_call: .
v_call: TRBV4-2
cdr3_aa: CASSQDLTGGRYYGYTF
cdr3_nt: TGTGCCAGCAGCCAAGATTTGACGGGGGGTAGGTACTATGGCTACACCTTC

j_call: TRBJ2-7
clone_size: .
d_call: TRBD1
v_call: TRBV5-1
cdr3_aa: CASSRDRASYEQYF
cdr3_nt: TGCGCCAGCAGCCGGGACAGGGCCTCCTACGAGCAGTACTTC

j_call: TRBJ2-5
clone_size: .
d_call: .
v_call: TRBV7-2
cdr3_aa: CASSPTGPQLGTQYF
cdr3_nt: TGTGCCAGCAGCCCAACGGGACCCCAGTTAGGGACCCAGTACTTC

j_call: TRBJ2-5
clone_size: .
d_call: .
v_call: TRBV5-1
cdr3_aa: CASSLLGDEGETQYF
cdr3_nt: TGCGCCAGCAGCTTGCTAGGGGACGAAGGAGAGACCCAGTACTTC

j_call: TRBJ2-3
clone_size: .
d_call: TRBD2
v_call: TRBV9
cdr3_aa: CASSEGLAGGINTQYF
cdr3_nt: TGTGCCAGCAGCGAGGGACTAGCGGGAGGGATAAATACGCAGTATTTT

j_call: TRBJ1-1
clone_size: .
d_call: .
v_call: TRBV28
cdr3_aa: CASSLANTEAFF
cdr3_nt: TGTGCCAGCAGTTTAGCGAACACTGAAGCTTTCTTT

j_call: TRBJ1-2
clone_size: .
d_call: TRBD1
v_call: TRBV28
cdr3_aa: CASGQPDRGGYGYTF
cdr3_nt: TGTGCCAGCGGTCAACCCGACAGGGGAGGATATGGCTACACCTTC

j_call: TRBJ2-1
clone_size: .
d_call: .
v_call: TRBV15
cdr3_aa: CATSRDAYGRHEQFF
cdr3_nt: TGTGCCACCAGCAGAGATGCTTACGGAAGGCATGAGCAGTTCTTC

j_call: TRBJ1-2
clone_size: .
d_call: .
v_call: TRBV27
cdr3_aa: CASGRDSITTNYGYTF
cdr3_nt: TGTGCCAGCGGTCGGGACTCAATCACCACTAACTATGGCTACACCTTC

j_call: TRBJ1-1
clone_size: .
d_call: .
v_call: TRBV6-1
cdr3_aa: CASTLREGGSTEAFF
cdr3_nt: TGTGCCAGCACATTACGGGAGGGAGGGAGCACTGAAGCTTTCTTT

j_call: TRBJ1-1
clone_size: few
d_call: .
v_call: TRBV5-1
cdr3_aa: CASSGGSRPAGAFF
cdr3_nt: TGCGCCAGCAGCGGCGGGTCCCGCCCCGCTGGAGCTTTCTTT

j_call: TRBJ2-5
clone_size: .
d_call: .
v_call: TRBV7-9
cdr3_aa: CASSGAPGARETQYF
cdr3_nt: TGTGCCAGCAGCGGAGCGCCAGGGGCCAGGGAGACCCAGTACTTC

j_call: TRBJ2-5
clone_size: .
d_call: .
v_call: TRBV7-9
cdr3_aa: CASSLGDSRRETQYF
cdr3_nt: TGTGCCAGCAGCTTAGGCGATTCCAGACGAGAGACCCAGTACTTC

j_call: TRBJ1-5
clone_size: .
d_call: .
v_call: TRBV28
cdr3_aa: CASRGARISNQPQHF
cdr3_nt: TGTGCCAGCAGGGGGGCGCGGATTAGCAATCAGCCCCAGCATTTT

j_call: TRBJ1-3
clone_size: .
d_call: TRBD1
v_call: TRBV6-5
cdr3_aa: CATLRDRRGNTIYF
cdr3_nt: TGTGCCACCTTACGGGACAGACGAGGAAACACCATATATTTT

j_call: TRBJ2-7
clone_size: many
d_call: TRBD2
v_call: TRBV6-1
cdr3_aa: CASLMPGGPAEQYF
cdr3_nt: TGTGCCAGCCTTATGCCGGGAGGGCCGGCCGAGCAGTACTTC

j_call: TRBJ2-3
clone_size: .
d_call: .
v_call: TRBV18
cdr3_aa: CASSPGSPGDTQYF
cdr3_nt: TGTGCCAGCTCACCAGGCAGCCCTGGGGATACGCAGTATTTT

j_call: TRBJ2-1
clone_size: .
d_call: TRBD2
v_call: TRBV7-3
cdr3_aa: CASSALVAGHNEQFF
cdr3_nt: TGTGCCAGCAGCGCTTTAGTAGCGGGACACAATGAGCAGTTCTTC

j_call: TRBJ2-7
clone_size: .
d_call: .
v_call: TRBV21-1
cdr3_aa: CASSPLCEQYF
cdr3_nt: TGTGCCAGCAGCCCCCTCTGTGAGCAGTACTTC

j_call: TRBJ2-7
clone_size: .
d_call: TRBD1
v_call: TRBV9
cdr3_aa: CASSIQGVPYEQYF
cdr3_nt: TGTGCCAGCAGCATACAGGGGGTACCCTACGAGCAGTACTTC

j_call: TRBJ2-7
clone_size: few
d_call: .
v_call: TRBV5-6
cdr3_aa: CASSRWGYEQYF
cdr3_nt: TGTGCCAGCAGCCGCTGGGGTTACGAGCAGTACTTC

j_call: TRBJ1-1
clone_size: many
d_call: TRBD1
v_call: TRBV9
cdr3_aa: CASSRGVTGATEAFF
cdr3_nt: TGTGCCAGCAGCAGAGGGGTAACAGGGGCCACTGAAGCTTTCTTT

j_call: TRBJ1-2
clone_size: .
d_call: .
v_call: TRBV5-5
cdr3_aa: CASSLAAGANYGYTF
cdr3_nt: TGTGCCAGCAGCTTGGCGGCAGGGGCGAACTATGGCTACACCTTC

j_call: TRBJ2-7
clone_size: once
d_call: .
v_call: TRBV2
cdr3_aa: CASSEEGPRKYF
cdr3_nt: TGTGCCAGCAGTGAAGAGGGCCCGAGAAAGTACTTC

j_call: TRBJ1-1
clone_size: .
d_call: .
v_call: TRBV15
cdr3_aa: CATSTHNSVNTEAFF
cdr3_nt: TGTGCCACCAGCACCCACAATAGCGTAAACACTGAAGCTTTCTTT

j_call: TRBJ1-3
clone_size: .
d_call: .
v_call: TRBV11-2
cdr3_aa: CASSLAGLGNTIYF
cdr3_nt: TGTGCCAGCAGCTTAGCAGGGCTTGGAAACACCATATATTTT

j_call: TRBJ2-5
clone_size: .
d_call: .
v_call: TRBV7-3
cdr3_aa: CASSATRQETQYF
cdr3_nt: TGTGCCAGCAGCGCCACTAGACAAGAGACCCAGTACTTC

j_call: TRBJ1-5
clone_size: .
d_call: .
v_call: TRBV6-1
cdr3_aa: CASSDIRGNQPQHF
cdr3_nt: TGTGCCAGCAGTGATATTCGGGGTAATCAGCCCCAGCATTTT

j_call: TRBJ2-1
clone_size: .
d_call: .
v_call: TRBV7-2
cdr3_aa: CASSLEYRTREQFF
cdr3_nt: TGTGCCAGCAGCTTAGAATATAGGACTCGTGAGCAGTTCTTC

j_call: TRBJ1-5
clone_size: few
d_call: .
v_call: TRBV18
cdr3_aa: CASSPDRSSYQPQHF
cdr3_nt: TGTGCCAGCTCTCCAGACCGGAGTAGCTACCAGCCCCAGCATTTT

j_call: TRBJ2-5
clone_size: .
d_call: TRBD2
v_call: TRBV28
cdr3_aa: CASSLGLAAWTQYF
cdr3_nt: TGTGCCAGCAGTCTCGGACTAGCGGCATGGACCCAGTACTTC

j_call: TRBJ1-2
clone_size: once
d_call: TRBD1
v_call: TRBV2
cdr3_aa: CASTPEGQGAIFGYTF
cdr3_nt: TGTGCCAGCACCCCAGAGGGACAGGGGGCGATTTTCGGCTACACCTTC

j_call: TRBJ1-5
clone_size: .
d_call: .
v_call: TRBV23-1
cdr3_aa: CASSPGSADQPQHF
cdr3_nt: TGCGCCAGCAGTCCTGGGTCGGCGGATCAGCCCCAGCATTTT

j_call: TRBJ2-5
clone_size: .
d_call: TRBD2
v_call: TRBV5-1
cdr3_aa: CASSLSAGGLQETQYF
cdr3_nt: TGCGCCAGCAGCTTGTCTGCGGGGGGATTACAAGAGACCCAGTACTTC

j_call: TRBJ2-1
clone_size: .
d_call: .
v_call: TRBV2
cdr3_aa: CASSLGSVVNEQFF
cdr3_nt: TGTGCCAGCAGTCTAGGGTCAGTAGTTAATGAGCAGTTCTTC

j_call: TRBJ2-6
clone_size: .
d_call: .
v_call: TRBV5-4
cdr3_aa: CASSFGASWANVLTF
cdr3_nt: TGTGCCAGCAGCTTTGGGGCCAGCTGGGCCAACGTCCTGACTTTC

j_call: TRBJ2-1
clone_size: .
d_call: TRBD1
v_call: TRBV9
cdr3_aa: CASSRNRGSYNEQFF
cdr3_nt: TGTGCCAGCAGCCGAAACAGGGGGTCCTACAATGAGCAGTTCTTC

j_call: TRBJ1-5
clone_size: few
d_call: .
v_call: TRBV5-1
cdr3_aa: CASSKTGLSNQPQHF
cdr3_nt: TGCGCCAGCAGTAAAACTGGACTTAGCAATCAGCCCCAGCATTTT

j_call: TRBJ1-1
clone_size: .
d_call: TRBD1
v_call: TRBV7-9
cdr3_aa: CASSLFRGATEAFF
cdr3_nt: TGTGCCAGCAGCTTATTCAGGGGGGCAACTGAAGCTTTCTTT

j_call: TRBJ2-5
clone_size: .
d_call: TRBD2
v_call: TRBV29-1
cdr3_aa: CSVGLAGRQETQYF
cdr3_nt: TGCAGCGTTGGGCTAGCGGGACGCCAAGAGACCCAGTACTTC

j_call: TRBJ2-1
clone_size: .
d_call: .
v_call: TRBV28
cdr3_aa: CASSPLLGQIYNEQFF
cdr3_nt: TGTGCCAGCAGTCCCCTTCTAGGACAGATCTACAATGAGCAGTTCTTC

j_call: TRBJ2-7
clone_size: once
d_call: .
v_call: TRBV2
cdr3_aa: CASSARGEEQYF
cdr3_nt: TGTGCCAGCAGCGCCAGGGGGGAGGAGCAGTACTTC

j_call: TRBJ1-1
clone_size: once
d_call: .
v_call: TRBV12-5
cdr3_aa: CASAVGGVDTEAFF
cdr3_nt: TGTGCTAGTGCCGTAGGGGGGGTGGACACTGAAGCTTTCTTT

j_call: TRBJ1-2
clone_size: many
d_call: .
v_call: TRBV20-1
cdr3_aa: CSAAYGYTF
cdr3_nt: TGCAGTGCCGCCTATGGCTACACCTTC

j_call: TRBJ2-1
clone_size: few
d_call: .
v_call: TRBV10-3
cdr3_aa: CAISDYTYNEQFF
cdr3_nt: TGTGCCATCAGTGATTATACGTACAATGAGCAGTTCTTC

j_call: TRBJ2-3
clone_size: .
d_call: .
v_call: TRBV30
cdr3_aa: CAWNPRKSTGADTQYF
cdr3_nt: TGTGCCTGGAACCCCCGGAAATCCACGGGGGCAGATACGCAGTATTTT

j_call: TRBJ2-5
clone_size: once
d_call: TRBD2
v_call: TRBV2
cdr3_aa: CASSDPWIAGVPETQYF
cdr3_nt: TGTGCCAGCAGCGACCCTTGGATAGCGGGAGTCCCAGAGACCCAGTACTTC

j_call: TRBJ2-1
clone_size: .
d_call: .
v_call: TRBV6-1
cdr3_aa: CASSDWGRRNNEQFF
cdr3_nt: TGTGCCAGCAGTGATTGGGGGAGGCGTAACAATGAGCAGTTCTTC

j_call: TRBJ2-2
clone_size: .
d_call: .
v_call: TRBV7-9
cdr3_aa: CASSQLLSGELFF
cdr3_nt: TGTGCCAGCAGCCAATTATTGTCCGGGGAGCTGTTTTTT

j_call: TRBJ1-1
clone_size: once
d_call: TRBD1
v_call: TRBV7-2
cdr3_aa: CASSPRGGNTEAFF
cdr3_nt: TGTGCCAGCAGCCCCAGGGGGGGGAACACTGAAGCTTTCTTT

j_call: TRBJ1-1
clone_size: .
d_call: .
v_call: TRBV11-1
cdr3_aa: CASSSTGTTMNTEAFF
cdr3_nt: TGTGCCAGCAGCTCCACCGGGACGACGATGAACACTGAAGCTTTCTTT

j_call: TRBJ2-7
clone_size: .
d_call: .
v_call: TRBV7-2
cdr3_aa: CASSLEDNFSYEQYF
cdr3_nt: TGTGCCAGCAGCTTAGAGGACAACTTCTCCTACGAGCAGTACTTC

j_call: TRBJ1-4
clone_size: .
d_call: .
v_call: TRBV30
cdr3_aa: CACEAEAKEKLFF
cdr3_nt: TGTGCCTGTGAGGCGGAGGCCAAGGAAAAACTGTTTTTT

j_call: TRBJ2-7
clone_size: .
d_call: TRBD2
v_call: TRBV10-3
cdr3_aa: CAISPTSGYEQYF
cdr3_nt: TGTGCCATCAGCCCGACTAGCGGCTACGAGCAGTACTTC